Following are 12 T cell receptor beta chains from one sample sequenced in a study of blood T cell repertoires in COVID-19. Sequencing used immunoSEQ multiplex PCR; TCRdb keeps in-frame clones, though not all of them. The table lists under 450,000 clones, 70% to 85% of them singletons. The sample was peripheral blood. The source of these receptors is a human donor with acute or convalescent COVID-19. The donor label of this sample is uncertain.

The chain combines TRBV3-1 (or the pseudogene TRBV3-2) with TRBJ2-1; 8 bases fit TRBD2. The CDR3 is made up of 15 amino acids. The V gene's germline CDR1 is LGHDT and CDR2 YNNKEL (reference sequence). The V segment lost 1 base and the J segment 9 bases; nucleotides outside the gene matches: 8. This chain's CDR3 is CASSQVGTRGSEQFF. The CDR3 DNA follows: TGTGCCAGCAGCCAAGTTGGGACTAGGGGTAGTGAGCAGTTCTTC.

The chain links TRBV3-1 (or the pseudogene TRBV3-2) to TRBJ2-1, with a tentative D call TRBD2 (6 bases). Germline CDR1 LGHDT, CDR2 YNNKEL (reference sequence). The CDR3 totals 15 residues. V lost 4 bases, J lost 2 bases, and 12 bases lay in between. The CDR3 sequence: CASSPRAGTYNEQFF. In DNA form, the CDR3 reads TGTGCCAGCAGCCCCAGGGCGGGGACCTACAATGAGCAGTTCTTC.

The chain couples TRBV6-1 to TRBJ1-2, with 7 nucleotides matching TRBD1. The germline CDR1 and CDR2 sequences are MNHNS and SASEGT. The J segment lost 4 bases and the V segment lost 0 bases, leaving 11 bases of the junction unmatched. The length of the CDR3 is 17 residues. CDR3 amino acids: CASSEAFLNRGTYGYTF. CDR3 bases: TGTGCCAGCAGTGAAGCGTTCTTAAACAGGGGCACCTATGGCTACACCTTC.

The rearrangement uses TRBV2 and TRBJ1-2, with TRBD1 matching over 9 bases. This CDR3 has 14 amino acids. Germline lookup yields CDR1 SNHLY and CDR2 FYNNEI. The ends lost 6 bases at V and 7 bases at J; junction bases unmatched: 9. The CDR3 nucleotides read TGTGCCAGCAGGGAGGACGGGACAGGGAGTGGCTACACCTTC. Translating gives CASREDGTGSGYTF.

The gene calls are TRBV29-1 and TRBJ2-7; D remains unclear. CDR1 is SQVTM and CDR2 is ANQGSEA in the germline V gene. Trimming removed 7 bases at V and 0 bases at J, with 16 bases between. The length of the CDR3 is 14 residues. DNA of the CDR3: TGCAGCGATCCCGCCGGGTCGAGCTCCTACGAGCAGTACTTC. It translates to CSDPAGSSSYEQYF.

The rearrangement joins TRBV27 to TRBJ1-2, with 7 nucleotides matching TRBD1. The CDR3 spans 14 residues. V dropped 5 bases and J dropped 2; count of bases not matched to a gene: 5. Germline V gene data show CDR1 as MNHEY and CDR2 as SMNVEV (reference sequence). DNA of the CDR3: TGTGCCAGCAGTCCGAACAGGGGAAACTATGGCTACACCTTC. Translation gives CASSPNRGNYGYTF.

This sequence joins TRBV27 and TRBJ2-3; TRBD1 might be the D (5 bases). CDR3 length equals 16 residues. The germline V gene has CDR1 MNHEY and CDR2 SMNVEV (reference sequence). Trimming shortened V by 0 bases and J by 0 bases, and 10 bases separated the two germline ends. CDR3 in DNA: TGTGCCAGCAGTTTATCGGTCAGGGTTAGCACAGATACGCAGTATTTT. Translation: CASSLSVRVSTDTQYF.

This clone was seen only once. The chain recombines TRBV28 with TRBJ1-5; D is ambiguous. The CDR3 is made up of 16 amino acids. Germline V gene sequence: CDR1 MDHEN, CDR2 SYDVKM. The germline V and J ends were trimmed by 7 bases and 0 bases, with 16 bases remaining between them. The CDR3 loop reads CASTPREDYSNQPQHF. The CDR3 DNA follows: TGTGCCAGCACCCCTAGAGAGGATTATAGCAATCAGCCCCAGCATTTT.

This chain connects TRBV25-1 to TRBJ2-7, with 7 bases matching TRBD2. The V segment lost 3 bases and the J segment 3 bases; nucleotides outside the gene matches: 5. The V gene's germline CDR1 is MGHDK and CDR2 SYGVNS. The CDR3 totals 14 residues. CDR3: CASSDLASGYEQYF. CDR3 sequence (DNA): TGTGCCAGCAGTGATCTGGCTAGCGGCTACGAGCAGTACTTC.

This clone was detected once. The genes are TRBV2 and TRBJ1-5, with a possible D match to TRBD1 (5 bases). Trimming shortened V by 7 bases and J by 0 bases, and 19 bases separated the two germline ends. The CDR3 sequence is 17 residues long. The germline CDR1 and CDR2 sequences are SNHLY and FYNNEI. CDR3 nucleotides: TGTGCCAGCAAAGAAACGGAGGGGATCGGTAGCAATCAGCCCCAGCATTTT. Encoded protein: CASKETEGIGSNQPQHF.

The gene calls are TRBV28 and TRBJ1-2; TRBD1 agrees at 8 bases. The ends lost 6 bases at V and 1 base at J; junction bases unmatched: 7. The CDR3 is 15 amino acids. Germline assignment: CDR1 MDHEN and CDR2 SYDVKM. This CDR3 reads CASRAPGQVNYGYTF. CDR3 coding DNA: TGTGCCAGCAGGGCCCCGGGACAGGTTAACTATGGCTACACCTTC.

The chain couples TRBV6-2 or TRBV6-3 to TRBJ1-1, with 8 bases fitting TRBD1. CDR3 length: 15 residues. CDR1 MNHEY and CDR2 SVGEGT come from the germline V gene. The V segment lost 6 bases and the J segment 5 bases; nucleotides outside the gene matches: 11. CDR3 coding DNA: TGTGCCAGCAGCCCCACCGGACAGGGAGGTACTGAAGCTTTCTTT. It codes for CASSPTGQGGTEAFF.